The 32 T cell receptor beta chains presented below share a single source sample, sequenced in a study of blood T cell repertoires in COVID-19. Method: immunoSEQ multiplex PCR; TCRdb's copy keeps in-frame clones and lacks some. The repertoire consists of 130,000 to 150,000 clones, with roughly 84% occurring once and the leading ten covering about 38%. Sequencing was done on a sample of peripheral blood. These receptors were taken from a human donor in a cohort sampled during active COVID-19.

CDR3 region: CSASSGQVYEQYF. CDR3 DNA: TGCAGTGCTAGTTCGGGACAGGTCTACGAGCAGTACTTC. The chain is built from TRBV20-1 and TRBJ2-7, with 8 positions matching TRBD1. Germline V lookup: CDR1 DFQATT, CDR2 SNEGSKA (reference sequence). This CDR3 is 13 amino acids long. V lost 3 bases, J lost 3 bases, and 4 bases stayed unmatched.

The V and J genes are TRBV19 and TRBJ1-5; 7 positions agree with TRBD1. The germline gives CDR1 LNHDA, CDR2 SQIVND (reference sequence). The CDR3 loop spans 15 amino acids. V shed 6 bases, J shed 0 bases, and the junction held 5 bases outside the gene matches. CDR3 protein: CASRGDSYSNQPQHF. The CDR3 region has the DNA TGTGCCAGTAGGGGGGACAGCTATAGCAATCAGCCCCAGCATTTT.

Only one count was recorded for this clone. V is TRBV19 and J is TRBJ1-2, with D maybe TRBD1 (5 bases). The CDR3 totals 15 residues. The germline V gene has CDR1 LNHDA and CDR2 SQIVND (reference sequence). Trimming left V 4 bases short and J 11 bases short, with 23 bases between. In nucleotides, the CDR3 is TGTGCCAGTAGTACCCCCCCCCAGGGAGGCGCTCCTTACACCTTC. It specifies CASSTPPQGGAPYTF.

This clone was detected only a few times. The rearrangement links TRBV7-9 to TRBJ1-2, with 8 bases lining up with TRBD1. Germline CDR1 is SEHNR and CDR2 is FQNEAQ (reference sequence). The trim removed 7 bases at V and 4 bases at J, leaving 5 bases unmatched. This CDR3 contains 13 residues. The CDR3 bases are TGTGCCAGCAATTTGGACAGGGCCTATGGCTACACCTTC. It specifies CASNLDRAYGYTF.

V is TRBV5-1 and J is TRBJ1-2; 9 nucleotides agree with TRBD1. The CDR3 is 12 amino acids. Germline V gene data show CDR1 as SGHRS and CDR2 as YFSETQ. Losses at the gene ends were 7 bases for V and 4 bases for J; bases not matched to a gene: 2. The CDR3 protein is CASAGQGYGYTF. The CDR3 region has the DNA TGCGCCAGCGCGGGACAGGGCTATGGCTACACCTTC.

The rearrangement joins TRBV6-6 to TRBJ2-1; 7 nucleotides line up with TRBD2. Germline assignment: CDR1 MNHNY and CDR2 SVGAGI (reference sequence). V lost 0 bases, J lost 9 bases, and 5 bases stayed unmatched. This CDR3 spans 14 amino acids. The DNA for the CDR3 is TGTGCCAGCAGTTACTCGGGGGGAGGGCTTGAGCAGTTCTTC. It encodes CASSYSGGGLEQFF.

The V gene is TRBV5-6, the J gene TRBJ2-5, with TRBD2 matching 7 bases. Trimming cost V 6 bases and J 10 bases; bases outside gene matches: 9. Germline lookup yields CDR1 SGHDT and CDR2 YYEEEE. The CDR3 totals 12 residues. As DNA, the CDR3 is TGTGCCAGCAACCCGTATGGGGGGGGCCAGTACTTC. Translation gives CASNPYGGGQYF.

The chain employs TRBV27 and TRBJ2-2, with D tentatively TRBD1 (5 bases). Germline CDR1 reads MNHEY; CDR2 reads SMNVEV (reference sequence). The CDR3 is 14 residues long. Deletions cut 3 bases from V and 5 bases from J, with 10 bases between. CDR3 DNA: TGTGCCAGCAGTTTGGCGCAGGGAACCGGGGAGCTGTTTTTT. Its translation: CASSLAQGTGELFF.

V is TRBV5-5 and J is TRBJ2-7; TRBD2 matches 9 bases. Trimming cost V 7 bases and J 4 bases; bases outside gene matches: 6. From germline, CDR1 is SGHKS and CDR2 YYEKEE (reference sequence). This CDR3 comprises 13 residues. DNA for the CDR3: TGTGCCAGCTCCCAGGCGGGGGGGTACGAGCAGTACTTC. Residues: CASSQAGGYEQYF. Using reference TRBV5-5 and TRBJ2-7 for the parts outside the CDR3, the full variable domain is DAGVTQSPTHLIKTRGQQVTLRCSPISGHKSVSWYQQVLGQGPQFIFQYYEKEERGRGNFPDRFSARQFPNYSSELNVNALLLGDSALYLCASSQAGGYEQYFGPGTRLTVT.

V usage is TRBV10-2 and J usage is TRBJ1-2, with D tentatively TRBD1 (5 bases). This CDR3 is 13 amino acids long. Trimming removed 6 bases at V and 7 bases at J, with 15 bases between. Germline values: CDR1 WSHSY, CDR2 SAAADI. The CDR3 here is CASREPGGVGYTF. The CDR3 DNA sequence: TGCGCCAGCAGGGAACCGGGGGGGGTTGGCTACACCTTC.

The CDR3 DNA reads TGTGCCAGCAGTAGACAGGGGGCAGGAAATGAGCAGTTCTTC. It codes for CASSRQGAGNEQFF. The chain uses TRBV6-5 and TRBJ2-1; 10 bases align to TRBD1. Germline trimming cut 5 bases from V and 7 bases from J; bases unmatched to any gene: 5. The CDR3 loop spans 14 amino acids. Germline assignment: CDR1 MNHEY and CDR2 SVGAGI.

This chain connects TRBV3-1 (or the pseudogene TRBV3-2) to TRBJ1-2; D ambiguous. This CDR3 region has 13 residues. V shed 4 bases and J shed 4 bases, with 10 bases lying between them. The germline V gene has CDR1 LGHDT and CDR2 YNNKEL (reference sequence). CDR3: CASSPHGAYGYTF. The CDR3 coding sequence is TGTGCCAGCAGCCCCCACGGTGCCTATGGCTACACCTTC.

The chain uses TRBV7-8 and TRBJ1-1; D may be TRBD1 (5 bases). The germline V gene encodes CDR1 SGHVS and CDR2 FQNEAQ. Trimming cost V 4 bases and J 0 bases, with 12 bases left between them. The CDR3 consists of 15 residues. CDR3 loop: CASSSRQTLNTEAFF. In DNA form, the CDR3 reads TGTGCCAGCAGCTCCCGACAGACTCTGAACACTGAAGCTTTCTTT.

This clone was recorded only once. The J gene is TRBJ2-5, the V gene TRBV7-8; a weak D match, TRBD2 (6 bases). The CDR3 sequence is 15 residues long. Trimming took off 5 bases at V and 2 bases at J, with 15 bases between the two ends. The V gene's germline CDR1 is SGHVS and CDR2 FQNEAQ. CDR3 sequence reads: CASSPTGLQQETQYF. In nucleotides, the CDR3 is TGTGCCAGCAGCCCTACGGGACTGCAGCAAGAGACCCAGTACTTC.

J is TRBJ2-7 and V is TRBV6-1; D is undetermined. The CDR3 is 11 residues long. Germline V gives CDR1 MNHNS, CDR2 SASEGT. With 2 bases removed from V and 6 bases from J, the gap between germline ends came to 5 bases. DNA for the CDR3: TGTGCCAGCAGTGAATATCCCGAGCAGTACTTC. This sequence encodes CASSEYPEQYF.

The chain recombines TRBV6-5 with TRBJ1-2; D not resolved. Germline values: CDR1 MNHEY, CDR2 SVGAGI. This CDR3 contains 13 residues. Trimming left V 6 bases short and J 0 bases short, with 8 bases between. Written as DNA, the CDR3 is TGTGCCAGCAGACCGACTTCTAACTATGGCTACACCTTC. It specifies CASRPTSNYGYTF.

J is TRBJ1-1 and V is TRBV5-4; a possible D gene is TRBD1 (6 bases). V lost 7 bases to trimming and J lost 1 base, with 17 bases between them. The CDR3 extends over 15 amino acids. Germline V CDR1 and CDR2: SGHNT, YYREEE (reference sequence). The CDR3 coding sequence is TGTGCCAGCGGGCGACAGGAGACAGCGAACACTGAAGCTTTCTTT. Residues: CASGRQETANTEAFF.

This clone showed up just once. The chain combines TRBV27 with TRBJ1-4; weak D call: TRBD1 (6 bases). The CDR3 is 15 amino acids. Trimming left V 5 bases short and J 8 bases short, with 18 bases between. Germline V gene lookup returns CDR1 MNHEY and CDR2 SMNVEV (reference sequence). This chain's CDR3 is CASSPSGGPGEKLFF. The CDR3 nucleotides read TGTGCCAGCAGTCCGTCGGGGGGGCCGGGCGAAAAACTGTTTTTT.

The CDR3 here is CASSFTRDRLYYEQYF. CDR3 bases: TGTGCCAGCAGCTTCACCCGGGACAGGCTTTACTACGAGCAGTACTTC. The V gene is TRBV7-8, the J gene TRBJ2-7; TRBD1 matches at 8 bases. V shed 3 bases and J 3 bases; nucleotides not matched to a gene: 10. This CDR3 has 16 amino acids. Germline-derived CDR1 and CDR2 are SGHVS and FQNEAQ.

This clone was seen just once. CDR3 sequence (DNA): TGTGCCAGCAGCCTTGCGGGGGTCGGAAACACCATATATTTT. Amino acid sequence: CASSLAGVGNTIYF. This sequence joins TRBV14 and TRBJ1-3; perhaps TRBD1 as D (5 bases). The V gene lost 4 bases and the J gene lost 4 bases, with 11 bases spanning the gap. The V gene's germline CDR1 is SGHDN and CDR2 FVKESK. CDR3 length: 14 amino acids.

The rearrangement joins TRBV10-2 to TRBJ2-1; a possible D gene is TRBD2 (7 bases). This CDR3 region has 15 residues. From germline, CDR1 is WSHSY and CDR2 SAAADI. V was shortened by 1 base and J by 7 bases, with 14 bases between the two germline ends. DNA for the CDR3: TGCGCCAGCAGTGAGTGGGTGGGGGGGCCGAATGAGCAGTTCTTC. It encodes CASSEWVGGPNEQFF.

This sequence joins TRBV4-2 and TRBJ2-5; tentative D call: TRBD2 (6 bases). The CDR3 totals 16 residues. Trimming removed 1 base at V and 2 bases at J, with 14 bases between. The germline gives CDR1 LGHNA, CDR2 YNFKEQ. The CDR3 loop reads CASSQASSGGQETQYF. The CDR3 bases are TGTGCCAGCAGCCAAGCTAGTAGTGGGGGGCAAGAGACCCAGTACTTC.

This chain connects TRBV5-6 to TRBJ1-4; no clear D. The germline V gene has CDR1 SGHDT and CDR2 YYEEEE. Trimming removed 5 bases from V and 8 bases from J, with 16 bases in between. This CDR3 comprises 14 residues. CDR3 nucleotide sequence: TGTGCCAGCAGAAAGGATGCTCTGGAGGAAAAACTGTTTTTT. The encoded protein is CASRKDALEEKLFF.

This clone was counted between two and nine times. In nucleotides, the CDR3 is TGTGCCAGTAACTACGGACAGGGTGGAACTGAAGCTTTCTTT. It specifies CASNYGQGGTEAFF. The chain has TRBV19 and TRBJ1-1, with TRBD1 identical over 8 bases. J gave up 5 bases and V 7 bases, and 9 bases lay outside the gene matches. CDR3 length: 14 residues. Per the germline V gene, CDR1 is LNHDA and CDR2 is SQIVND (reference sequence).

The CDR3 reads CASRRDTGNTIYF. For the CDR3, the DNA is TGTGCCAGCCGCCGGGACACTGGAAACACCATATATTTT. The rearrangement links TRBV5-6 to TRBJ1-3; D is possibly TRBD1 (6 bases). V was pared by 7 bases and J by 2 bases, with 10 bases between. CDR1 is SGHDT and CDR2 is YYEEEE in the germline V gene. This CDR3 region has 13 residues.

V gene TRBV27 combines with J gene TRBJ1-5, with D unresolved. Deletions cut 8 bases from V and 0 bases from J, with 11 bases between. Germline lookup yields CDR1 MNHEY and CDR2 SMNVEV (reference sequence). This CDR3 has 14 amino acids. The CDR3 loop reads CASGEQASNQPQHF. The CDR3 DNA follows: TGTGCCAGCGGGGAGCAGGCTAGCAATCAGCCCCAGCATTTT.

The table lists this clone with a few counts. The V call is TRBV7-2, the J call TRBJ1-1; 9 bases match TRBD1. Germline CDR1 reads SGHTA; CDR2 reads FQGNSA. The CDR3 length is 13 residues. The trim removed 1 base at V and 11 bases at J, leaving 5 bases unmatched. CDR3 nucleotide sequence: TGTGCCAGCAGCTTAGACGGGACAGGGAGGGCTTTCTTT. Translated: CASSLDGTGRAFF.

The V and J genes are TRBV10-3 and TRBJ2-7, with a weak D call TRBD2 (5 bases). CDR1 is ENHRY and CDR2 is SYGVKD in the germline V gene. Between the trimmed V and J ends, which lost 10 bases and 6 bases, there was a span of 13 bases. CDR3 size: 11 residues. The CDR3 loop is CATSGGSEQYF. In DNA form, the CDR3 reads TGTGCCACCTCCGGAGGCTCCGAGCAGTACTTC.

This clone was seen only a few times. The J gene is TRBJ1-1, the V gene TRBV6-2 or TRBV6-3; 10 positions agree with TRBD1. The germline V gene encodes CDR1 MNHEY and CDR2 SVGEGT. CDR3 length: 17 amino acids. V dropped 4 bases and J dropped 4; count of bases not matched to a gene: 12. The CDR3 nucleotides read TGTGCCAGCAGTTTCACTCCGGGACAGGGGATGGCCACTGAAGCTTTCTTT. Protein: CASSFTPGQGMATEAFF.

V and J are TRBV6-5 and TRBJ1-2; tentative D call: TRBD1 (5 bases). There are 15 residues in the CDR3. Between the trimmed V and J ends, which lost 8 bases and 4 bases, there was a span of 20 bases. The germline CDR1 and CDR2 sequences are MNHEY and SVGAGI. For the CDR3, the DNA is TGTGCCAGCCGTAGGTCGGGGGAGAACCGCTATGGCTACACCTTC. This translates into CASRRSGENRYGYTF.

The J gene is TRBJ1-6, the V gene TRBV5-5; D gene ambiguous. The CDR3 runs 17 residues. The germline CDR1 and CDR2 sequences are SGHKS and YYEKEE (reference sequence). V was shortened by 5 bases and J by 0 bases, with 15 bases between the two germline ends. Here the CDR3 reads CASSSGLLSSYNSPLHF. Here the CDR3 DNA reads TGTGCCAGCAGTTCTGGACTGTTGAGCTCCTATAATTCACCCCTCCACTTT.

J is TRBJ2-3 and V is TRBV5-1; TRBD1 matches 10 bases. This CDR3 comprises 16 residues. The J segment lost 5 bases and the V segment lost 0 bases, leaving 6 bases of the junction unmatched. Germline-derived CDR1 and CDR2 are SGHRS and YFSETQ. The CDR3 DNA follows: TGCGCCAGCAGCTTGGGACAGGGGGCTGTAGGAGATACGCAGTATTTT. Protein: CASSLGQGAVGDTQYF.